One sample yielded the 3 T cell receptor beta chains listed below, sequenced in a study of shared clonotypes between healthy human individuals. TCRdb keeps only in-frame clones here, not all; method: immunoSEQ multiplex PCR. The table includes over a million clones, 78% detected once. The sample taken for sequencing was memory CD4+ T cells from PBMCs. Specified subset: CD45RA-negative fraction. The source is a man between 18 and 29 years old in good health. Some clones in this sample may be carry-over from other donors' samples.

In the case of this clone: The DNA is left out, because the CDR3 cannot be placed on it with certainty; the CDR3 is given as TCRdb lists it. This chain links TRBV7-2 with TRBJ1-1; TRBD1 is the table's D call and was not checked against the DNA. In germline, CDR1 is SGHTA, CDR2 FQGNSA. The CDR3 numbers 13 amino acids, ends counted. This CDR3 is CASSWGTGAVPTF.

Only a few counts were recorded for this clone. V is TRBV18 and J is TRBJ2-5, with D uncertain. Germline V lookup: CDR1 KGHSH, CDR2 LQKENI. V lost 2 bases and J lost 5, with 3 bases in between. This CDR3 is 11 amino acids long. CDR3 loop: CASSPMETQYF. DNA for the CDR3: TGTGCCAGCTCACCAATGGAGACCCAGTACTTC.

This clone showed up just once. This sequence joins TRBV28 and TRBJ2-5; 8 bases are shared with TRBD1. The DNA end favors TRBJ2-7, so the J call may be wrong. Germline V CDR1 and CDR2: MDHEN, SYDVKM. This CDR3 is built from 16 residues. The CDR3, as DNA: TGTGCCAGCACCTCTCTGCCCCGTGACAGGGGAGACGAGCAGTACTTC. This gives the protein CASTSLPRDRGDEQYF.